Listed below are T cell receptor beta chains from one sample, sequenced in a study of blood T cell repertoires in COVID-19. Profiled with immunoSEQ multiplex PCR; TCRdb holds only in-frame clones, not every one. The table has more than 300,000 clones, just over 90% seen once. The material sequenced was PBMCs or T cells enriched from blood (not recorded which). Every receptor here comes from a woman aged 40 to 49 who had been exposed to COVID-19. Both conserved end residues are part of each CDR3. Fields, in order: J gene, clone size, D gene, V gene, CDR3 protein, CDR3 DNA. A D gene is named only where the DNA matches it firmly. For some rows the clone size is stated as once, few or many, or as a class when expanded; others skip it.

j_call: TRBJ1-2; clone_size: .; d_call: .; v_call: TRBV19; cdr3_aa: CASTLDSDYGYTF; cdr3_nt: TGTGCCAGTACCCTGGACAGCGACTATGGCTACACCTTC
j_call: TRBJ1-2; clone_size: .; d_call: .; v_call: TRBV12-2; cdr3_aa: CASRAQTENYGYTF; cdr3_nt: TGTGCAAGTCGGGCCCAGACAGAGAACTATGGCTACACCTTC
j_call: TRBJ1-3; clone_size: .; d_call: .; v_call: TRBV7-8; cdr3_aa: CASSLVQGSKSSGNTIYF; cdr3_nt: TGTGCCAGCAGCTTAGTTCAGGGGAGTAAAAGCTCTGGAAACACCATATATTTT
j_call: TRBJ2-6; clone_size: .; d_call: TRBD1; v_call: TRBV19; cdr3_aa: CASTKDRAGANVLTF; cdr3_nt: TGTGCCAGTACCAAGGACAGGGCTGGGGCCAACGTCCTGACTTTC
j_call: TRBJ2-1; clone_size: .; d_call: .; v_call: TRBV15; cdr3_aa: CATSAGDYNEQFF; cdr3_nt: TGTGCCACCAGCGCCGGAGACTACAATGAGCAGTTCTTC
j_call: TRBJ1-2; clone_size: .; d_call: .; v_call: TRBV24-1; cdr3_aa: CATSDYGGTLDGYTF; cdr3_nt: TGTGCCACCAGTGATTATGGAGGGACCTTGGATGGCTACACCTTC
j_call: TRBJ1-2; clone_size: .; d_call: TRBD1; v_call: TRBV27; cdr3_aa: CASSLNPTGQGANGYTF; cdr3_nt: TGTGCCAGCAGTTTAAACCCCACGGGACAGGGGGCAAATGGCTACACCTTC
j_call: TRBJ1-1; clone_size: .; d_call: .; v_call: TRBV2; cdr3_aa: CASSDITGRAFF; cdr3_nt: TGTGCCAGCAGTGATATAACAGGGAGAGCTTTCTTT
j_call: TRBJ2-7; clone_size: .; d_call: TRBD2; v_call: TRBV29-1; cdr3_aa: CSVKPGLAGTYEQYF; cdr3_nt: TGCAGCGTTAAACCGGGACTAGCGGGAACCTACGAGCAGTACTTC
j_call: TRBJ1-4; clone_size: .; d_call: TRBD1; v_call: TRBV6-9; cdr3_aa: CASSYVRGQFHEKLFF; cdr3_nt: TGTGCCAGCAGTTATGTCCGGGGACAGTTCCATGAAAAACTGTTTTTT
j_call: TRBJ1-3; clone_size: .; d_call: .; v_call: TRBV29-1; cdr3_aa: CSSNGGGFSGNTIYF; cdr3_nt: TGCAGCTCTAATGGGGGGGGATTCTCTGGAAACACCATATATTTT
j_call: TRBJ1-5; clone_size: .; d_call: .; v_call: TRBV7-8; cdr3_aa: CASSSLPDKNNQPQHF; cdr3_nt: TGTGCCAGCAGCTCCCTACCTGACAAGAACAATCAGCCCCAGCATTTT
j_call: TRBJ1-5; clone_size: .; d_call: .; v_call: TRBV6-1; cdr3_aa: CASSERSQYSNQPQHF; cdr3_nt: TGTGCCAGCAGTGAACGTAGTCAATATAGCAATCAGCCCCAGCATTTT
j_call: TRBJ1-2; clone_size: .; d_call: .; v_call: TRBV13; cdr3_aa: CASSLTPNYGYTF; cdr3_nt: TGTGCCAGCAGCCTGACACCTAACTATGGCTACACCTTC
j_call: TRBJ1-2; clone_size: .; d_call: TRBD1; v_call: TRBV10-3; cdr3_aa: CATQGSNGYTF; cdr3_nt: TGTGCCACACAGGGGTCGAATGGCTACACCTTC
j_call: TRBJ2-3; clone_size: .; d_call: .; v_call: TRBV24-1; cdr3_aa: CATSSRGTDTQYF; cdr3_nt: TGTGCCACCAGTTCAAGGGGGACAGATACGCAGTATTTT
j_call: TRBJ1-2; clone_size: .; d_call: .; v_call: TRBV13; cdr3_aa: CASSSRDTANYGYTF; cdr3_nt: TGTGCCAGCAGCTCCCGGGACACAGCTAACTATGGCTACACCTTC
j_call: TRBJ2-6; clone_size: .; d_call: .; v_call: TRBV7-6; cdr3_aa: CASSLHPTGSGANVLTF; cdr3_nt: TGTGCCAGCAGCTTACACCCGACTGGCTCTGGGGCCAACGTCCTGACTTTC
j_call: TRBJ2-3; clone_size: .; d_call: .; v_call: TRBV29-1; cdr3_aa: CSVAVGGGGTDTQYF; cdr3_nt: TGCAGCGTTGCGGTTGGAGGGGGGGGGACAGATACGCAGTATTTT
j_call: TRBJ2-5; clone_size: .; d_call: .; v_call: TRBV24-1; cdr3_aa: CATNPSGGGGETQYF; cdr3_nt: TGTGCCACCAACCCTAGCGGAGGGGGAGGAGAGACCCAGTACTTC
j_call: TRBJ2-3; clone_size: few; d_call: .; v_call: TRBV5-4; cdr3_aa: CASSIGVGATNTQYF; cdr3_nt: TGTGCCAGCAGCATTGGTGTGGGGGCTACAAATACGCAGTATTTT
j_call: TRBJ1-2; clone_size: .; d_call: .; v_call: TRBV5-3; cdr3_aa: CARSLGQSYGYTF; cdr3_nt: TGTGCCAGAAGCTTAGGACAGTCCTATGGCTACACCTTC
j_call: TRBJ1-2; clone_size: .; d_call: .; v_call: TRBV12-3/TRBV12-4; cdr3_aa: CASSSTVNYGYTF; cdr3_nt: TGTGCCAGCAGTTCTACAGTTAACTATGGCTACACCTTC
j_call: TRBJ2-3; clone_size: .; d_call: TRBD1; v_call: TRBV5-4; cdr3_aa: CASSSTGQGYTDTQYF; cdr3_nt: TGTGCCAGCAGCTCTACGGGACAGGGATACACAGATACGCAGTATTTT
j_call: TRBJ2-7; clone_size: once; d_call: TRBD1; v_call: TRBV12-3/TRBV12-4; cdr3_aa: CASGDGQGDEQYF; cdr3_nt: TGTGCCAGCGGCGATGGACAGGGGGACGAGCAGTACTTC
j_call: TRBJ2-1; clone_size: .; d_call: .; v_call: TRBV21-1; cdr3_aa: CASSKAGGVSYNEQFF; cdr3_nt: TGTGCCAGCAGCAAAGCTGGCGGGGTCTCCTACAATGAGCAGTTCTTC
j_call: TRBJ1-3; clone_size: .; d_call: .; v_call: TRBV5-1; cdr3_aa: CASSSANGKTGSGNTIYF; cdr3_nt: TGCGCCAGCAGCTCCGCGAACGGGAAAACCGGCTCTGGAAACACCATATATTTT
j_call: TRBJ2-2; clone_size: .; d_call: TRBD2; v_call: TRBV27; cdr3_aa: CASSLGLAGGLNTGELFF; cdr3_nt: TGTGCCAGCAGTTTGGGACTAGCGGGAGGGTTGAACACCGGGGAGCTGTTTTTT
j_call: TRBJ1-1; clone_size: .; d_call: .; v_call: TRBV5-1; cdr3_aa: CASSAETEAFF; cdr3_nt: TGCGCCAGCAGCGCGGAAACTGAAGCTTTCTTT
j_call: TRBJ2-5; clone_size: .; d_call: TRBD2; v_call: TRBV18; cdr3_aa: CASSPKRGAVQETQYF; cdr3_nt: TGTGCCAGCTCACCAAAGCGGGGGGCCGTACAAGAGACCCAGTACTTC
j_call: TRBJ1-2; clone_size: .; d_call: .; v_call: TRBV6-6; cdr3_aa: CATTGSGDSYGYTF; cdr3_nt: TGTGCCACCACCGGTTCGGGGGACTCCTATGGCTACACCTTC
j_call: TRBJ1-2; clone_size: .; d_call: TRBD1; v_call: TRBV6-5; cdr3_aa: CANSPGGSEKGYTF; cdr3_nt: TGTGCCAACAGTCCAGGGGGCAGCGAGAAGGGCTACACCTTC
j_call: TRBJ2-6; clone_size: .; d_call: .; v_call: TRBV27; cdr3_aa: CASSPFRGSGANVLTF; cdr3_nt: TGTGCCAGCAGTCCCTTTAGGGGGTCTGGGGCCAACGTCCTGACTTTC
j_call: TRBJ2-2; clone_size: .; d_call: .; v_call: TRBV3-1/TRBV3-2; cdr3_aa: CASSQDREVGELFF; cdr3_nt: TGTGCCAGCAGCCAAGACAGGGAAGTCGGGGAGCTGTTTTTT
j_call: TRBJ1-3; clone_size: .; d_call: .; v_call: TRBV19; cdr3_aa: CASSIDGSSGNTIYF; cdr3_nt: TGTGCCAGTAGTATAGATGGTAGCTCTGGAAACACCATATATTTT
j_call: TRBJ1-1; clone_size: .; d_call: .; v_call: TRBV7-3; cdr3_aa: CASSSQGGTEAFF; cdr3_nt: TGTGCCAGCAGCTCTCAGGGAGGGACTGAAGCTTTCTTT
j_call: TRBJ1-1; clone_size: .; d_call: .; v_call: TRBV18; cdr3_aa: CASSPPSRRTEAFF; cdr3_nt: TGTGCCAGCTCACCACCCTCTAGGCGTACTGAAGCTTTCTTT
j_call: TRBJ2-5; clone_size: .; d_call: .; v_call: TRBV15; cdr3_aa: CATSRDAGGETQYF; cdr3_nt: TGTGCCACCAGCAGAGATGCCGGCGGGGAGACCCAGTACTTC
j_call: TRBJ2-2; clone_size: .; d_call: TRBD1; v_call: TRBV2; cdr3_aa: CASRNSGQAEGELFF; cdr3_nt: TGTGCCAGCAGAAATTCGGGACAGGCCGAGGGGGAGCTGTTTTTT
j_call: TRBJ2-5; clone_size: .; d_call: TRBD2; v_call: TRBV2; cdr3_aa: CASSEGSGGAETQYF; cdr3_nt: TGTGCCAGCAGTGAAGGTAGCGGGGGGGCGGAGACCCAGTACTTC
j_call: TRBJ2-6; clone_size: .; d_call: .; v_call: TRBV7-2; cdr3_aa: CASSLDYGVGYSGANVLTF; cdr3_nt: TGTGCCAGCAGCTTAGATTACGGGGTGGGCTACTCTGGGGCCAACGTCCTGACTTTC
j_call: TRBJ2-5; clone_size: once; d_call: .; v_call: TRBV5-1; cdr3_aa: CASSLAQVQETQYF; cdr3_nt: TGCGCCAGCAGCTTGGCACAGGTCCAAGAGACCCAGTACTTC
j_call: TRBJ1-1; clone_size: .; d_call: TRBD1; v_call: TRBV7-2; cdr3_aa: CASSWDRARNTEAFF; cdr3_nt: TGTGCCAGCAGCTGGGACAGGGCAAGGAACACTGAAGCTTTCTTT
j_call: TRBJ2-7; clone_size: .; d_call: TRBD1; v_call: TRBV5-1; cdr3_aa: CASSPIDRGYEQYF; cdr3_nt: TGCGCCAGCAGCCCTATCGACAGGGGCTACGAGCAGTACTTC
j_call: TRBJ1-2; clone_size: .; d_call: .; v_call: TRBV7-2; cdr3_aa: CASSPGGFNYGYTF; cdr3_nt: TGTGCCAGCAGCCCGGGGGGATTCAACTATGGCTACACCTTC